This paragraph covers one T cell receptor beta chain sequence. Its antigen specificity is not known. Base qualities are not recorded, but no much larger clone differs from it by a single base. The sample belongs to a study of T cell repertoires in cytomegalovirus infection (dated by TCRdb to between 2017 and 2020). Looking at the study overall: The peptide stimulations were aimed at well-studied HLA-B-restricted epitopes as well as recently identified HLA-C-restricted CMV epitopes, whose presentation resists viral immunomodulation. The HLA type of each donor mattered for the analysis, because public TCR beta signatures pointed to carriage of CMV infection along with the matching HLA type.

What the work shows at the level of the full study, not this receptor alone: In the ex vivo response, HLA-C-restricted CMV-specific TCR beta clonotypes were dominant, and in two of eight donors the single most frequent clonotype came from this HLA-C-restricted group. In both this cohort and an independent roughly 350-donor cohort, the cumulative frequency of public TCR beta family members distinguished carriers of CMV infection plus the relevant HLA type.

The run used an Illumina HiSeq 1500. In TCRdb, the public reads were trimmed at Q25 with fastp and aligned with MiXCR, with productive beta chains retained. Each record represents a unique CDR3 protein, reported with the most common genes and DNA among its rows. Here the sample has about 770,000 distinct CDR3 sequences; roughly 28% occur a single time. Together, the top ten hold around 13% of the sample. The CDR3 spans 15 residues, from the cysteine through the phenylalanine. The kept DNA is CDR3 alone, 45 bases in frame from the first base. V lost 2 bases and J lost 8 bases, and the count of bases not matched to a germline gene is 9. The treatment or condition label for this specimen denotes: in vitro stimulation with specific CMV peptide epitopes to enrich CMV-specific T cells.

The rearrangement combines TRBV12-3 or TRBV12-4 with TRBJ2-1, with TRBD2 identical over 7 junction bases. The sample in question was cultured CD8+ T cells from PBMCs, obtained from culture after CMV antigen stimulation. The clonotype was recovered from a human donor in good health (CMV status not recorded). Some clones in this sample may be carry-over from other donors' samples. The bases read TGTGCCAGCAGTTTATCGGGGGGTCCTTTGGATGAGCAGTTCTTC. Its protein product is CASSLSGGPLDEQFF.